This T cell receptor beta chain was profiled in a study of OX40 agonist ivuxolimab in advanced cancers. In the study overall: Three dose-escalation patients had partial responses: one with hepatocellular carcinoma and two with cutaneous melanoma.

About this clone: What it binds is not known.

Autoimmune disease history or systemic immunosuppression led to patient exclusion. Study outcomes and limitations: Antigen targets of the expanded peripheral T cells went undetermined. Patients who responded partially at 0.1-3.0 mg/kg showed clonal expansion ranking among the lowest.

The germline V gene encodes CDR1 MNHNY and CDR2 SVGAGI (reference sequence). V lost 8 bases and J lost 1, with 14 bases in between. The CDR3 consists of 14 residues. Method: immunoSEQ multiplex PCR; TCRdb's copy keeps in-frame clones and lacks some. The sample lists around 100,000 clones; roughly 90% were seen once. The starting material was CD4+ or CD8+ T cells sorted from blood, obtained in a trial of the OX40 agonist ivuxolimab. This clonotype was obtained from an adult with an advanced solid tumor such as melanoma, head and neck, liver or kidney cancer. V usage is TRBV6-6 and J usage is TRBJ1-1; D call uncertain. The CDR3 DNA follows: TGTGCCAGCCAGTCCAGGATTTGGAACACTGAAGCTTTCTTT. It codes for CASQSRIWNTEAFF.